This T cell receptor (beta chain) was recorded in a study of cytomegalovirus exposure and HLA in healthy donors. Trimming removed 3 bases at V and 2 bases at J, with 9 bases between. Germline values: CDR1 SGDLS, CDR2 YYNGEE. There are 14 residues in the CDR3. Primers included in the PCR were 60 Vbeta and 13 Jbeta primers. The method was immunoSEQ multiplex PCR; TCRdb's version includes in-frame clones alone and lacks a portion of them. The sample records roughly 100,000 clones, about 13% being singletons. The sample taken for sequencing was PBMCs. The V gene is TRBV9, the J gene TRBJ1-5; TRBD1 might be the D (6 bases). This sequence was found in a man in his forties or fifties in good health and CMV-seropositive. CDR3 nucleotide sequence: TGTGCCAGCAGCGAGAACAGGGGCAATCAGCCCCAGCATTTT. It codes for CASSENRGNQPQHF. Based on the CDR3 plus reference TRBV9 and TRBJ1-5, the full variable domain is DSGVTQTPKHLITATGQRVTLRCSPRSGDLSVYWYQQSLDQGLQFLIQYYNGEERAKGNILERFSAQQFPDLHSELNLSSLELGDSALYFCASSENRGNQPQHFGDGTRLSIL.